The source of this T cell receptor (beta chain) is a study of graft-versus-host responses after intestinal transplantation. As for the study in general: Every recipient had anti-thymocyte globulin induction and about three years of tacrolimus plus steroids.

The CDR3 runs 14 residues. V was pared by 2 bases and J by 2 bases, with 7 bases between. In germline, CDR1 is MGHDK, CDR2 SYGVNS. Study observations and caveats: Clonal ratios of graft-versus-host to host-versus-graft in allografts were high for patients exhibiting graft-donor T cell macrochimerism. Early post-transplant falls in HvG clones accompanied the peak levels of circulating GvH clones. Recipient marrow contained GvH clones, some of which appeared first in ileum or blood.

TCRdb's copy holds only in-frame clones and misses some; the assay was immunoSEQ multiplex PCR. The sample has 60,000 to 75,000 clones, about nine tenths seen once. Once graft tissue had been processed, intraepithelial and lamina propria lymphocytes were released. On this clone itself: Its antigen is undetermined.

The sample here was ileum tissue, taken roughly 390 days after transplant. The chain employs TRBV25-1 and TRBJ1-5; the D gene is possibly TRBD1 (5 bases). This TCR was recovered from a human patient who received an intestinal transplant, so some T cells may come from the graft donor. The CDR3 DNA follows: TGTGCCAGCAGTGAAACCAGGGGCAATCAGCCCCAGCATTTT. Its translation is CASSETRGNQPQHF.